This T cell receptor beta chain was identified in a study of Graves' ophthalmopathy and Graves' hyperthyroidism (dated by TCRdb to the late 2010s). About the full investigation: Peripheral blood was collected at initial diagnosis, prior to any treatment. To explore V-J signatures distinguishing ophthalmopathy from hyperthyroidism, a discovery set of roughly 98 patients (43 ophthalmopathy, over 55 stable hyperthyroidism) was enrolled. In total, 135 blood samples were TCR-sequenced: approximately 40 ophthalmopathy, some 75 hyperthyroidism and about 17 hyperthyroidism-to-ophthalmopathy patients. T-cell repertoires of thyroid tissue and blood were compared in 5 or 6 hyperthyroidism patients. The study used signatures of the TCR beta repertoire to tell Graves' ophthalmopathy apart from Graves' hyperthyroidism and to predict which patients would progress to ophthalmopathy. The independent validation cohort included approximately 19 hyperthyroidism patients plus 17 patients who later progressed from hyperthyroidism to ophthalmopathy. Once sampling was done, hyperthyroidism patients were given methimazole at a starting dose of 30 mg daily, while ophthalmopathy patients were given high-dose intravenous methylprednisolone. Overall results and qualifications from the work: In validation, the model predicted ophthalmopathy progression with about 70% sensitivity and roughly 72% specificity; 12 predicted patients were CT-confirmed with GO in a median of approximately six months. Sample size was not predetermined statistically, and investigators were not blinded to group allocation. In cross-validation, the 13-signature model distinguished ophthalmopathy from stable hyperthyroidism with about 90% sensitivity and around 81% specificity, and in the test set the corresponding values were around 80% and 75%. Among expanded thyroid clonotypes with frequency above 0.001, most also showed up in blood, which suggests that blood repertoires may reflect the thyroid immune response.

Ophthalmopathy patients were characterized by moderately to severely active disease, a Clinical Activity Score of at least 3, a NOSPECS grade of at least 4, and a disease duration under 3 months. Patients were excluded if they had other autoimmune diseases, uncontrolled infections, pregnancy or lactation. Diagnosis was based on clinical symptoms, serum thyroxine, TRAb, thyroid ultrasound and orbital computed tomography. Using Ficoll-Paque density gradient centrifugation, PBMCs were isolated from roughly 9.2 ml of fresh peripheral blood. Total RNA was extracted with Trizol reagent and quality-checked on an Agilent 2100 Bioanalyzer. About this clonotype: The antigen it recognizes is unknown. Relative to the germline gene, one junction end is altered; a read error may explain this.

TCR beta CDR3 regions were amplified from RNA transcripts for repertoire sequencing. The first round was an RT-PCR using HTBI primers with the Qiagen OneStep RT-PCR kit, and this first round was followed by a second-round multiplex PCR, then size selection and purification. Sequencing of the libraries was carried out on an Illumina HiSeq2000 in paired-end mode with 100 bp reads. The study's processing was this. SOAPnuke was used to process the reads, removing any read that contained adapters or uncalled bases, had a mean Phred below 15, or lacked an exact match to the constant primer or identifier. COPE v1.2.5 was used to merge high-quality paired reads. Each unique nucleotide sequence was defined as a clonotype, and clonotypes were aligned to IMGT TRB V, D and J references with MiTCR v1.1. The analysis was limited to V-J combinations with a frequency above 0.0001, which together covered just over 98% of the repertoires. For each V-J combination, a TCR clonal expansion and chaos score was defined as F50 clonal expansion divided by the chaos observed in the TCRdist matrix. Welch's t-statistics and random forest were used to narrow the features down to around 13 V-J combinations, which were then fed into a naive Bayes classifier. The similarity between thyroid and blood repertoires was quantified using the Morisita-Horn index. The public reads were reanalyzed by TCRdb: fastp trimming at Q25, MiXCR alignment, in-frame beta chains only. Entries are consolidated by CDR3 protein sequence, retaining the most common genes and DNA. What appears here as the V and J calls and clone size reflects TCRdb's work, not the paper's. This sample gives hundreds of thousands of distinct CDR3 sequences in total; about 40% of them show up just once. The top ten hold 3.3% of the sample.

From the cysteine through the phenylalanine, the CDR3 covers 14 amino acids. The read is trimmed to its CDR3 DNA, 42 bases read in frame from base 1. For CDR1 and CDR2, the germline V gene (reference sequence) lists LNHDA and SQIVND. The TCR sequence derives from an adult man with Graves' ophthalmopathy. Input material: peripheral blood. Recombination joined TRBV19 with TRBJ1-5; the D gene cannot be named for sure. CDR3 protein: CASGISGSNQPQHF. DNA sequence: TGTGCCAGTGGTATTAGCGGTTCAAATCAGCCCCAGCATTTT.